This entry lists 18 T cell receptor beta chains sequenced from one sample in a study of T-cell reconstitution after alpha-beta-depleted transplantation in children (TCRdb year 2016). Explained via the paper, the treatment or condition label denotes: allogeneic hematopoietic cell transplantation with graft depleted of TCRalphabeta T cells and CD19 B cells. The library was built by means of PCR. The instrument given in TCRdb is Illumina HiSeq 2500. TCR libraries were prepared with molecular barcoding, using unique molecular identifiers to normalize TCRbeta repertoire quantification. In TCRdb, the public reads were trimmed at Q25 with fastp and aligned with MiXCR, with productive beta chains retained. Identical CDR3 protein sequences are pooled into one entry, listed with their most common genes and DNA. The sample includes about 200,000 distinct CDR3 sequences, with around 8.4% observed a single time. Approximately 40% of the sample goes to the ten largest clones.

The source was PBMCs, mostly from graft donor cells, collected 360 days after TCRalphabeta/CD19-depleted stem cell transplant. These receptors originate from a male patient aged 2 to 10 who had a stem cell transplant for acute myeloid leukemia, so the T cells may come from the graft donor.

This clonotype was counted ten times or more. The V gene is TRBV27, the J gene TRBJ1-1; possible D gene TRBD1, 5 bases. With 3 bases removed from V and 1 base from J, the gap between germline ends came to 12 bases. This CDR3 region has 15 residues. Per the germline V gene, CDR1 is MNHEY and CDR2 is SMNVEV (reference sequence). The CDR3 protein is CASSLSWGWNTEAFF. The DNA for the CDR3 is TGTGCCAGCAGTTTGTCGTGGGGGTGGAACACTGAAGCTTTCTTT.

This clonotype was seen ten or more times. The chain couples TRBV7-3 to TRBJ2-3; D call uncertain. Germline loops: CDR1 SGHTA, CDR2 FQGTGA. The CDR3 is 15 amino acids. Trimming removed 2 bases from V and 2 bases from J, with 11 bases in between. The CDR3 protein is CASSLADAITDTQYF. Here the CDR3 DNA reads TGTGCCAGCAGCTTAGCGGACGCCATCACAGATACGCAGTATTTT.

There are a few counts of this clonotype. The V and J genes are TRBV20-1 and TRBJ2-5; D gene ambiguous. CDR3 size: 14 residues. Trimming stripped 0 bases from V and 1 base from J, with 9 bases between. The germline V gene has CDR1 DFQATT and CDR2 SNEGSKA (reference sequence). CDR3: CSARDPRFQETQYF. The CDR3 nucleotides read TGCAGTGCTAGAGACCCTAGATTCCAAGAGACCCAGTACTTC.

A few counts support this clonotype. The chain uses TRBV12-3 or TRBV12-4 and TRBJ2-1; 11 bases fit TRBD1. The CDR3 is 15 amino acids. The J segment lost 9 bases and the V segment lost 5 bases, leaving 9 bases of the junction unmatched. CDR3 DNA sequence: TGTGCCAGCAGTACGAGGGACAGGGGGGAGGGTGAGCAGTTCTTC. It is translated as CASSTRDRGEGEQFF.

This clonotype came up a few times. The CDR3 DNA follows: TGTGCCAGCAGTTATTTACCCGGGACATATAACGAGCAGTACTTC. Its translation: CASSYLPGTYNEQYF. This chain uses TRBV6-5 with TRBJ2-7; D perhaps matches TRBD1 (6 bases). V was pared by 3 bases and J by 5 bases, with 17 bases between. The CDR3 runs 15 residues. Looked up from germline, CDR1 is MNHEY and CDR2 is SVGAGI.

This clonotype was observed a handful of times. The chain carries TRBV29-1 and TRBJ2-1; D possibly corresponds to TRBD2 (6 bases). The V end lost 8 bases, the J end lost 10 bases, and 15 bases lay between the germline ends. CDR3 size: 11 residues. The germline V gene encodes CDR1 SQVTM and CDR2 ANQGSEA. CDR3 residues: CSIRRVGEQFF. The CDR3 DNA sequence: TGCAGCATCCGGAGGGTTGGGGAGCAGTTCTTC.

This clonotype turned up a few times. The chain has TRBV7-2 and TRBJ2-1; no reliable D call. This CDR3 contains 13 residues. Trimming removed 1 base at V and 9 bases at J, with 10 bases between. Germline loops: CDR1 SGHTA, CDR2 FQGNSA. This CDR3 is CASSLGWGGEQFF. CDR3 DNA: TGTGCCAGCAGCTTAGGATGGGGTGGTGAGCAGTTCTTC.

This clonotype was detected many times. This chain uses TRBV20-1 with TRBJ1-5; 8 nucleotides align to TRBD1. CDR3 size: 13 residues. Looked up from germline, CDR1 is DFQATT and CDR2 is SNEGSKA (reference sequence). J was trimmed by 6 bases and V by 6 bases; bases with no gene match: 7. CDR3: CSARGRGLQPQHF. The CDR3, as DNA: TGCAGTGCCAGGGGCAGGGGGCTTCAGCCCCAGCATTTT.

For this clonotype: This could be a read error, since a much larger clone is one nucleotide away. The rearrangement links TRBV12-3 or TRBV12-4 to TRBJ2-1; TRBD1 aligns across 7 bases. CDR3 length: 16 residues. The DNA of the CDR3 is TGTGCCAGCAGGGGGGACAGAGGCGGATCCTACCATGAGCAGTTCTTC. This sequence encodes CASRGDRGGSYHEQFF.

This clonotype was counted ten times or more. CDR3 protein: CSASWGLATDTQYF. The CDR3 DNA reads TGCAGTGCTAGTTGGGGACTAGCCACAGATACGCAGTATTTT. This chain uses TRBV20-1 with TRBJ2-3; 9 positions agree with TRBD2. This CDR3 is built from 14 residues. Germline loops: CDR1 DFQATT, CDR2 SNEGSKA (reference sequence). With 3 bases clipped from V and 2 bases from J, the junction kept 3 bases outside the gene matches.

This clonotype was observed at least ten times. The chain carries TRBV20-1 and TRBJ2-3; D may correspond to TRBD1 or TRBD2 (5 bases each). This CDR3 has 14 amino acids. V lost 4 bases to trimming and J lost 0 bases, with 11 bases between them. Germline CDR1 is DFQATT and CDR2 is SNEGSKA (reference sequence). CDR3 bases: TGCAGTGCTACCAGGGACCGCAGCACAGATACGCAGTATTTT. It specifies CSATRDRSTDTQYF.

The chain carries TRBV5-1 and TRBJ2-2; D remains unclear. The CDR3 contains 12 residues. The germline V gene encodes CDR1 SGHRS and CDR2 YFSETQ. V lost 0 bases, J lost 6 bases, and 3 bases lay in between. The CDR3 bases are TGCGCCAGCAGCTTGGCCCCCGGGGAGCTGTTTTTT. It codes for CASSLAPGELFF.

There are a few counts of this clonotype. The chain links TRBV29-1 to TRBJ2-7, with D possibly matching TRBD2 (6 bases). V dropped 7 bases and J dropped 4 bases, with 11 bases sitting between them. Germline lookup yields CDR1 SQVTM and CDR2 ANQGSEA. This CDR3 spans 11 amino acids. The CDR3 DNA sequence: TGCAGCGGACTAGGAATTTACGAGCAGTACTTC. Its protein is CSGLGIYEQYF.

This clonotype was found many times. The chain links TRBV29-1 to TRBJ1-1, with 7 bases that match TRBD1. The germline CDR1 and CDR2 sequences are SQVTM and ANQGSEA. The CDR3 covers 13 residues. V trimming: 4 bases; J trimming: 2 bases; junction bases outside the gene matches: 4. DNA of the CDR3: TGCAGCGTTGCGACAGGGTCAAACACTGAAGCTTTCTTT. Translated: CSVATGSNTEAFF.

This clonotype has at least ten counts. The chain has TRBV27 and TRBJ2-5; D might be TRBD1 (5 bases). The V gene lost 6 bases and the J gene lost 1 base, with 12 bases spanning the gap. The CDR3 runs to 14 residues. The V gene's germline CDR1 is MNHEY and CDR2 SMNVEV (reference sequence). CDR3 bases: TGTGCCAGCAGCCAGACAGCCACCCAAGAGACCCAGTACTTC. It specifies CASSQTATQETQYF.

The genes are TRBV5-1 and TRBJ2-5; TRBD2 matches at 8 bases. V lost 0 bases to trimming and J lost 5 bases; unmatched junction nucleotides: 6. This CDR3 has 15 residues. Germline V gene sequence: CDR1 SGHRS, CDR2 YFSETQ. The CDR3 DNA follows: TGCGCCAGCAGCTTGGGTCCGGGGGGGCTGGAGACCCAGTACTTC. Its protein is CASSLGPGGLETQYF. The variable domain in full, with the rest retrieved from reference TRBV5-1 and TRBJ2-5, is KAGVTQTPRYLIKTRGQQVTLSCSPISGHRSVSWYQQTPGQGLQFLFEYFSETQRNKGNFPGRFSGRQFSNSRSEMNVSTLELGDSALYLCASSLGPGGLETQYFGPGTRLLVL.

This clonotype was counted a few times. The CDR3: CASSRQGREKLFF. The CDR3 nucleotides read TGCGCCAGCAGCAGGCAGGGACGGGAAAAACTGTTTTTT. The chain recombines TRBV5-1 with TRBJ1-4, with D possibly matching TRBD1 (5 bases). Trimming removed 4 bases from V and 8 bases from J, with 12 bases in between. The CDR3 spans 13 residues. CDR1 and CDR2 from the germline V gene are SGHRS and YFSETQ.

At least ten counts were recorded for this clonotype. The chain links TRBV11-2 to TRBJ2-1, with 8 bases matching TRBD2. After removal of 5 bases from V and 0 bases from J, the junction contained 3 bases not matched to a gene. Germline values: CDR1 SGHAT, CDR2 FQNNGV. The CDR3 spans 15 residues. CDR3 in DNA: TGTGCCAGCAGCCTAGCGGGTCCCTCCTACAATGAGCAGTTCTTC. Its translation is CASSLAGPSYNEQFF.